This TCR beta chain comes out of a study of T cell responses to AZD1222 COVID-19 vaccine (dated by TCRdb to about 2021). Background on the whole study: Because spike-specific TCR depth and breadth did not differ between the two schedules, AZD1222 recipients who got a second dose at roughly 4 weeks were pooled with those who got a second dose at roughly 12 weeks. A total of about 230 trial participants underwent TCR sequencing, of whom 200 to 220 received two doses of AZD1222 and some 26 received two doses of the MenACWY control vaccine. Trial participants were enrolled by age into subgroups of 18-55, 56-69 and 70-plus years, and around 140, 26 and 57 TCR-sequenced participants, respectively, were included in these subgroups.

The CDR3 runs 13 amino acids, cysteine and phenylalanine included. The DNA shown is the 39-base CDR3, in frame from base 1. Per the germline V gene (reference sequence), SEHNR is the CDR1 and FQNEAQ is the CDR2. V lost 7 bases and J lost 5 bases, and the count of bases not matched to a germline gene is 6. The CDR3 regions of human TCRbeta chains were subjected to immunosequencing. The paper's processing steps were these. TCRs in the repertoires were compared against a reference library of SARS-CoV-2-specific TCRs that had been generated with the MIRA antigen-specificity platform. Breadth was defined as the fraction of unique TCRs that were SARS-CoV-2-associated, and depth was defined as the fraction of total T cells that were SARS-CoV-2-associated. Using the MIRA data, each spike-specific TCR was mapped to the spike region that the TCR reacts to and placed in a CD4 or CD8 class. Log10-transformed breadth and depth values were compared by one-way ANOVA with Sidak's multiple comparisons tests. This is the immuneACCESS table as TCRdb keeps it, with only in-frame sequences that have V and J called. A part of the clones is gone; compared with another copy, unresolved V genes explain less than half, and the rest is unexplained. V and J calls and clone size are those listed in that table; D and trimming were worked out from the DNA. The sample contains 130,000 to 150,000 clones, 90% to 95% of them found a single time. The ten largest clones capture 1.5% to 2% of the sample.

This sample's time point label indicates: baseline before first vaccination. Samples from vaccinated people were obtained from the UK trials COV001 and COV002, which included a single-blind randomized controlled phase 2/3 trial of AZD1222 (ChAdOx1 nCoV-19) in healthy adults. For TCRbeta chain sequencing, PBMC samples were collected from trial participants at day 0 and at day 28 after the second dose. In the case of this clone: The specificity of this receptor is unknown. No clone much larger than this one lies a single base away; base qualities are absent.

What the research found in general, with its limitations: Participants were mostly white British and included more females than males, and it was suggested by the authors that clonal diversity may have been underestimated. A significant rise in spike-specific TCR breadth and depth was observed after two AZD1222 doses relative to day 0 and relative to MenACWY recipients. Reportedly, almost half of the unique spike-specific TCRs recognized epitopes lying outside the regions that are mutated in the B.1.351 and B.1.1.7 variants. In the small 56-69-year group, the increase in depth fell short of significance, most likely because of low power. Conclusions about previously exposed vaccinees are limited because only six or seven AZD1222 recipients were SARS-CoV-2 seropositive at baseline. No day 14 peak-response samples were available, so repertoires were characterized only after the peak T cell response. The whole spike protein was spanned by vaccine-associated CD4 TCRs, and dominant responses were seen in regions 160-218 and 743-854.

The receptor chain draws on TRBV7-9 and TRBJ2-3, with 7 bases aligning to TRBD1. This TCR was recovered from an adult in good health. The sequencing here drew on peripheral blood, taken on day 0 of AZD1222 vaccination. The base sequence is TGTGCCAGCAACACCAACAGGGGAGATACGCAGTATTTT. Its product reads: CASNTNRGDTQYF.